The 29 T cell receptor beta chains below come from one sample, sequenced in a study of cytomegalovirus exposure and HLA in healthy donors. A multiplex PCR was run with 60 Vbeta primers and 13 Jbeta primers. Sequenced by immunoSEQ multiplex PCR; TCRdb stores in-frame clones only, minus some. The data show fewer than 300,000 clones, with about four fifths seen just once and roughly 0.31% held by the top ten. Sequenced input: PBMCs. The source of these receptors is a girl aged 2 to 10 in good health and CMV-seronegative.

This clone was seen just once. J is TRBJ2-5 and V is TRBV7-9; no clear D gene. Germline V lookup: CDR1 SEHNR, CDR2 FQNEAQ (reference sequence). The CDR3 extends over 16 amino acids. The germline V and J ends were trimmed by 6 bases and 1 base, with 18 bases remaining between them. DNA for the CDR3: TGTGCCAGCAGGAATGATAACGGGTCTCCCCAAGAGACCCAGTACTTC. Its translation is CASRNDNGSPQETQYF. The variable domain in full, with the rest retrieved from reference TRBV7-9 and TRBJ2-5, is DTGVSQNPRHKITKRGQNVTFRCDPISEHNRLYWYRQTLGQGPEFLTYFQNEAQLEKSRLLSDRFSAERPKGSFSTLEIQRTEQGDSAMYLCASRNDNGSPQETQYFGPGTRLLVL.

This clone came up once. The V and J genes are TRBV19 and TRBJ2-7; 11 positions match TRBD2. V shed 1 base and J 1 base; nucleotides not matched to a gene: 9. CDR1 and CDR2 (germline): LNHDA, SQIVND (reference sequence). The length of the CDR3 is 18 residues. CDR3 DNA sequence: TGTGCCAGTAGTATAGCCCCCTCCTCTAGCGGGGGGTCCTACGAGCAGTACTTC. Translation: CASSIAPSSSGGSYEQYF.

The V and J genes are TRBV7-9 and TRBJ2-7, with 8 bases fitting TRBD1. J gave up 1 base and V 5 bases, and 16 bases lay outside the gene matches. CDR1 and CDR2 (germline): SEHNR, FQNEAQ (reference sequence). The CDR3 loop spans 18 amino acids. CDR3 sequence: CASSPTRIRDRMSYEQYF. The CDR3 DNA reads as TGTGCCAGCAGCCCCACCCGGATCCGGGACAGGATGTCCTACGAGCAGTACTTC.

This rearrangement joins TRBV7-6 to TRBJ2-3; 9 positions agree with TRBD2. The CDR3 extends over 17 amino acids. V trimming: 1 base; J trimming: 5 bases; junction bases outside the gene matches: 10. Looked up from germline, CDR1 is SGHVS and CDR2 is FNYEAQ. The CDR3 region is CASSLEALAGFIDTQYF. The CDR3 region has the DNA TGTGCCAGCAGCTTAGAGGCGCTAGCGGGGTTCATAGATACGCAGTATTTT.

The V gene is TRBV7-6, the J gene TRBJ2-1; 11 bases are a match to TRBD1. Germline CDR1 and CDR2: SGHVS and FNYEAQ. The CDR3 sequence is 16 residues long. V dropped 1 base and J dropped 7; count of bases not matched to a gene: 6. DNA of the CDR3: TGTGCCAGCAGCTTAGGGGGGACAGGGGGTCTGAATGAGCAGTTCTTC. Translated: CASSLGGTGGLNEQFF. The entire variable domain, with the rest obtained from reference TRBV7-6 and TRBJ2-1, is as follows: GAGVSQSPRYKVTKRGQDVALRCDPISGHVSLYWYRQALGQGPEFLTYFNYEAQQDKSGLPNDRFSAERPEGSISTLTIQRTEQRDSAMYRCASSLGGTGGLNEQFFGPGTRLTVL.

DNA for the CDR3: TGTGCCAGCAGCTTAACGGCGGTCCCGAACACTGAAGCTTTCTTT. Translation gives CASSLTAVPNTEAFF. V is TRBV7-3 and J is TRBJ1-1; D is unclear. The V end was cut by 0 bases, the J end by 1 base, with 9 bases between. In germline, CDR1 is SGHTA, CDR2 FQGTGA. The CDR3 loop spans 15 amino acids. The complete variable domain, with remaining parts taken from reference TRBV7-3 and TRBJ1-1, reads GAGVSQTPSNKVTEKGKYVELRCDPISGHTALYWYRQSLGQGPEFLIYFQGTGAADDSGLPNDRFFAVRPEGSVSTLKIQRTERGDSAVYLCASSLTAVPNTEAFFGQGTRLTVV.

The CDR3 here is CASSFDLGRAHSYNEQFF. The CDR3 nucleotides read TGTGCCAGCAGCTTCGATCTCGGGAGGGCCCACTCCTACAATGAGCAGTTCTTC. This chain joins TRBV5-8 and TRBJ2-1; 8 nucleotides line up with TRBD2. The J segment lost 0 bases and the V segment lost 2 bases, leaving 10 bases of the junction unmatched. CDR1 is SGHTS, CDR2 YDEGEE, per germline. CDR3 length: 18 amino acids. The variable domain in full, completed from reference TRBV5-8 and TRBJ2-1, reads EAGVTQSPTHLIKTRGQQATLRCSPISGHTSVYWYQQALGLGLQFLLWYDEGEERNRGNFPPRFSGRQFPNYSSELNVNALELEDSALYLCASSFDLGRAHSYNEQFFGPGTRLTVL.

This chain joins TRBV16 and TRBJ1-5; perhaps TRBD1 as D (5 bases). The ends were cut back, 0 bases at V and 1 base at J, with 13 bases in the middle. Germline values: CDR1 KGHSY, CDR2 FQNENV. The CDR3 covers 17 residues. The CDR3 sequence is CASSQSLLGGSNQPQHF. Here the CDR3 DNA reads TGTGCCAGCAGCCAATCGTTGCTGGGGGGGAGCAATCAGCCCCAGCATTTT.

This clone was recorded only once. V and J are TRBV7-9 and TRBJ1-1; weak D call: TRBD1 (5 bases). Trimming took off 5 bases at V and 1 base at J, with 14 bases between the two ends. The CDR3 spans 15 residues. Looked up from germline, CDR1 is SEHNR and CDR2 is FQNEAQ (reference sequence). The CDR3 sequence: CASSAKGLGNTEAFF. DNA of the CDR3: TGTGCCAGCAGCGCCAAGGGGTTGGGGAACACTGAAGCTTTCTTT.

As DNA, the CDR3 is TGTGCCAGCAGTTTTCCACAGAACACTGAAGCTTTCTTT. Translating gives CASSFPQNTEAFF. The chain combines TRBV28 with TRBJ1-1; D unresolved. The CDR3 length is 13 residues. Germline-derived CDR1 and CDR2 are MDHEN and SYDVKM. V lost 3 bases to trimming and J lost 1 base, with 6 bases between them.

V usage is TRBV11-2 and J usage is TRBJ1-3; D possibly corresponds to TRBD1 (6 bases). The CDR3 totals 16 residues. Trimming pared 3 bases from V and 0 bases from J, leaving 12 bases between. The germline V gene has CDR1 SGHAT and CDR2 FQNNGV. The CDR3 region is CASSLGHASSGNTIYF. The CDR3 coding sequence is TGTGCCAGCAGCTTGGGACACGCGAGCTCTGGAAACACCATATATTTT.

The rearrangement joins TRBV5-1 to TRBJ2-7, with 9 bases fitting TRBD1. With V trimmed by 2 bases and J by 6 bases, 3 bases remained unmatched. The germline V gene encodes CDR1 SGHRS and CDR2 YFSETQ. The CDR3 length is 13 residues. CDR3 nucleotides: TGCGCCAGCAGCTTCCGGGACAGGGTCGAGCAGTACTTC. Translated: CASSFRDRVEQYF.

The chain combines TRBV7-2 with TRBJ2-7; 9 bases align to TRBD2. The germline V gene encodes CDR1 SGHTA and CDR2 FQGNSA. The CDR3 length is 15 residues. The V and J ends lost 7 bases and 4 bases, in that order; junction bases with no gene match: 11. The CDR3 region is CASTTQGLAGYEQYF. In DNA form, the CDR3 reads TGTGCCAGCACCACCCAGGGACTAGCCGGATACGAGCAGTACTTC.

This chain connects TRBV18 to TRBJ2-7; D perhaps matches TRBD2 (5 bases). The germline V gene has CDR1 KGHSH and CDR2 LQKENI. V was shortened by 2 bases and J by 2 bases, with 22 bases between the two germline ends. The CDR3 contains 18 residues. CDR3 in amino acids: CASSPSGKVALLPYEQYF. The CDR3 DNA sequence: TGTGCCAGCTCACCATCCGGTAAGGTAGCGTTATTACCCTACGAGCAGTACTTC.

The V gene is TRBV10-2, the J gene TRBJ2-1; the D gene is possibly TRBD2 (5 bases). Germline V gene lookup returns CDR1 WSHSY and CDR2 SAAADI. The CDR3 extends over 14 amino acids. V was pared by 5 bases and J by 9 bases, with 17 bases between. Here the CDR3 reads CASSLRILSGEQFF. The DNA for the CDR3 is TGCGCCAGCAGTTTAAGGATCCTCAGCGGTGAGCAGTTCTTC.

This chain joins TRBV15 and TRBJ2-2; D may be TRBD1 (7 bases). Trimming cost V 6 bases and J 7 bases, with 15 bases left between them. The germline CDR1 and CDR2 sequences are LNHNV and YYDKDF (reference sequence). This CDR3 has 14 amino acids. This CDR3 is CATSRRGLYGELFF. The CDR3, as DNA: TGTGCCACCAGTCGGAGGGGGCTATACGGGGAGCTGTTTTTT.

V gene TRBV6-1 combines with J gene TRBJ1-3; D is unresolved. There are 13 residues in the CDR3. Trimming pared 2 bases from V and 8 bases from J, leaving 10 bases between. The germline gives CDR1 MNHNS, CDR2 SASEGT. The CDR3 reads CASSELLGDTIYF. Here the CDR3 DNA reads TGTGCCAGCAGTGAACTCCTCGGGGACACCATATATTTT.

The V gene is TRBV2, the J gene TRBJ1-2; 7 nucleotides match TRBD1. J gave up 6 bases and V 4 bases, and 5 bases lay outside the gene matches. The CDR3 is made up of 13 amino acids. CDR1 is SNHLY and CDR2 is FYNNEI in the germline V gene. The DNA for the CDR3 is TGTGCCAGCAGTGCCGCCGGGACAGATGGCTACACCTTC. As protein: CASSAAGTDGYTF.

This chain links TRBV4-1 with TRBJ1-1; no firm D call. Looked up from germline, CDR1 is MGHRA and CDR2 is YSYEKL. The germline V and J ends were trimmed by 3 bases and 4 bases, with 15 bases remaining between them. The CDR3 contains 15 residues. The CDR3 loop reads CASSHQKYLSTEAFF. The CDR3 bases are TGCGCCAGCAGCCACCAAAAGTATTTGAGCACTGAAGCTTTCTTT.

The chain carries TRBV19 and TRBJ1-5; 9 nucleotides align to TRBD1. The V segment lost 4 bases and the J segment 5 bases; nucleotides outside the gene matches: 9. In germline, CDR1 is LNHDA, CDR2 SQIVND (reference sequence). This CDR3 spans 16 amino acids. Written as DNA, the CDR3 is TGTGCCAGTAGTACGATGACAGGGGGTCCCGATCAGCCCCAGCATTTT. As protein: CASSTMTGGPDQPQHF.

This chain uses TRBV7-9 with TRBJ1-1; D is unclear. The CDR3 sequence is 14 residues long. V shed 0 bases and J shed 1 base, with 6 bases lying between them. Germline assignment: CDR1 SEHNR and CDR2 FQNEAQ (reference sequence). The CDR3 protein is CASSLAEGNTEAFF. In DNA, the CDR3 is TGTGCCAGCAGCTTAGCAGAGGGGAACACTGAAGCTTTCTTT.

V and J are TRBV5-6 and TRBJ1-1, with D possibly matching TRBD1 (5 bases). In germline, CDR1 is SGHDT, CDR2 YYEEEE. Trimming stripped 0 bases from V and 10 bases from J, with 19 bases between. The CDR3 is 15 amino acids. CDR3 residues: CASSLVGREGFGAFF. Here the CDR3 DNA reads TGTGCCAGCAGCTTGGTAGGCAGGGAGGGCTTCGGAGCTTTCTTT.

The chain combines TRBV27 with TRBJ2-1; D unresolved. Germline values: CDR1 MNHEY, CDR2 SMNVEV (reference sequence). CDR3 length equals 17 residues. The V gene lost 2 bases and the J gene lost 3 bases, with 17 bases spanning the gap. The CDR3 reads CASSLPIARYRYNEQFF. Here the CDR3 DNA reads TGTGCCAGCAGTTTACCCATAGCTAGGTACCGCTACAATGAGCAGTTCTTC.

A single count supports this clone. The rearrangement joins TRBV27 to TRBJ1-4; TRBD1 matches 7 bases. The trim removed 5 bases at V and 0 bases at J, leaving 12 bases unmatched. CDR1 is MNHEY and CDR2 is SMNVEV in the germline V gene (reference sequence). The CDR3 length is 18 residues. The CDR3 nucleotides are TGTGCCAGCAGTCCGAGACCGGACAGGATCGCAACTAATGAAAAACTGTTTTTT. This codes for CASSPRPDRIATNEKLFF.

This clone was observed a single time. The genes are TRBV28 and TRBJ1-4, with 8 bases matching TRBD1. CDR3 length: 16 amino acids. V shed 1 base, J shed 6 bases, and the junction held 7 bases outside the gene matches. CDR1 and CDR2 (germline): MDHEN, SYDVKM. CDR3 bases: TGTGCCAGCAGTTTATTCCAGGGGGCAATAGATGAAAAACTGTTTTTT. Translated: CASSLFQGAIDEKLFF.

The chain's CDR3 is CASSPWDRGRRETQYF. The CDR3 bases are TGTGCCAGCAGCCCCTGGGACAGGGGGCGCAGGGAGACCCAGTACTTC. The chain combines TRBV9 with TRBJ2-5; TRBD1 matches 12 bases. This CDR3 has 16 residues. Germline CDR1 reads SGDLS; CDR2 reads YYNGEE. Germline trimming cut 4 bases from V and 5 bases from J; bases unmatched to any gene: 9. The entire variable domain, with the rest obtained from reference TRBV9 and TRBJ2-5, is as follows: DSGVTQTPKHLITATGQRVTLRCSPRSGDLSVYWYQQSLDQGLQFLIQYYNGEERAKGNILERFSAQQFPDLHSELNLSSLELGDSALYFCASSPWDRGRRETQYFGPGTRLLVL.

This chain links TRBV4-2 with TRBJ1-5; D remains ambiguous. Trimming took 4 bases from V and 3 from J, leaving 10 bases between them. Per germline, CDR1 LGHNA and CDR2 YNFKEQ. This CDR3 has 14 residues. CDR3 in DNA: TGTGCCAGCAGCCGCGGACTTGCCAATCAGCCCCAGCATTTT. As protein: CASSRGLANQPQHF.

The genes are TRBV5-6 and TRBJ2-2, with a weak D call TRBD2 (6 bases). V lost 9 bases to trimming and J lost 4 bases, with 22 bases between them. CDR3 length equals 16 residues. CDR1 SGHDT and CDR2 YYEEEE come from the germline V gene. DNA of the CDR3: TGTGCCACGAGGCGGGGTTTGACCCCTCTCACCGGGGAGCTGTTTTTT. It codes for CATRRGLTPLTGELFF.

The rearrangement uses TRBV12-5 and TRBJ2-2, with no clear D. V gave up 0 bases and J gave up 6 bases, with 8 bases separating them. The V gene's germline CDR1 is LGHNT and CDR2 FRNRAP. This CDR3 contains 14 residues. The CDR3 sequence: CASGLVARAGELFF. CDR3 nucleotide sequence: TGTGCTAGTGGTTTGGTAGCCCGGGCCGGGGAGCTGTTTTTT.